This T cell receptor beta chain was sequenced for a study of blood T cells in healthy people across ages. CDR3 length: 14 residues. The germline V gene encodes CDR1 MNHNS and CDR2 SASEGT. Trimming took 6 bases from V and 2 from J, leaving 14 bases between them. The second PCR ran roughly 7 to 11 cycles with a sample-barcoded 5' primer and J-beta primers. TCRdb redid the calling of the 5' RACE reads with MiXCR, one entry per CDR3 protein. The sample carries roughly 570,000 distinct CDR3 sequences, 27% recorded once. The table lists this clonotype with a count of one. Peripheral blood from each donor was collected in a volume of 8 to 10 milliliters.

The chain employs TRBV6-1 and TRBJ2-7; possibly TRBD1 for D (7 bases). Source material: blood. This receptor was taken from a woman between 70 and 85 years old in good health. CDR3 sequence: CASRGGQTPYEQYF. The CDR3 DNA follows: TGTGCCAGCAGGGGGGGACAGACCCCCTACGAGCAGTACTTC.